This paragraph reports one T cell receptor beta chain. No antigen is known for it. This CDR3 region has 13 residues. CDR1 and CDR2 (germline): SEHNR, FQNEAQ (reference sequence). Trimming stripped 1 base from V and 5 bases from J, with 5 bases between. These data belong to a study of OX40 agonist ivuxolimab in advanced cancers. Study summary: Enrolled patients in dose escalation had cancers that were hepatocellular carcinoma, melanoma, renal cell or head and neck cancer.

Sequenced by immunoSEQ multiplex PCR; TCRdb stores in-frame clones only, minus some. The sample shows some 80,000 clones, roughly nine tenths of them seen only once. Overall study findings and caveats: Dose levels from 0.1 to 3.0 mg/kg saw CD4+ and CD8+ blood T cells expand clonally by week 6.

If patients had autoimmune disease history or systemic immunosuppression, they were excluded. Material: CD4+ or CD8+ T cells sorted from blood, obtained in a trial of the OX40 agonist ivuxolimab. The sequence derives from an adult with an advanced solid tumor such as melanoma, head and neck, liver or kidney cancer. The chain uses TRBV7-9 and TRBJ1-4; D is unclear. DNA for the CDR3: TGTGCCAGCAGCTTAGAGGGAAATGAAAAACTGTTTTTT. This encodes CASSLEGNEKLFF.